The clone carrying this T cell receptor (beta chain) was observed a single time. TCRdb keeps only in-frame clones here, not all; method: immunoSEQ multiplex PCR. Of about 200,000 clones in the sample, around 92% are singletons; the top ten hold roughly 1.4%. The sample comes from a study of T cell responses to AZD1222 COVID-19 vaccine. This specimen consisted of peripheral blood, obtained on day 0 of AZD1222 vaccination. This TCR was recovered from an adult in good health.

The CDR3 spells CASSHGTGGQGAAGYTF. CDR3 in DNA: TGCGCCAGCAGCCACGGGACAGGGGGCCAGGGAGCAGCAGGCTACACCTTC. The chain carries TRBV4-3 and TRBJ1-2; 12 bases are a match to TRBD1. Per the germline V gene, CDR1 is LGHNA and CDR2 is YSLEER. There are 17 residues in the CDR3. Trimming cost V 3 bases and J 8 bases; bases outside gene matches: 13.